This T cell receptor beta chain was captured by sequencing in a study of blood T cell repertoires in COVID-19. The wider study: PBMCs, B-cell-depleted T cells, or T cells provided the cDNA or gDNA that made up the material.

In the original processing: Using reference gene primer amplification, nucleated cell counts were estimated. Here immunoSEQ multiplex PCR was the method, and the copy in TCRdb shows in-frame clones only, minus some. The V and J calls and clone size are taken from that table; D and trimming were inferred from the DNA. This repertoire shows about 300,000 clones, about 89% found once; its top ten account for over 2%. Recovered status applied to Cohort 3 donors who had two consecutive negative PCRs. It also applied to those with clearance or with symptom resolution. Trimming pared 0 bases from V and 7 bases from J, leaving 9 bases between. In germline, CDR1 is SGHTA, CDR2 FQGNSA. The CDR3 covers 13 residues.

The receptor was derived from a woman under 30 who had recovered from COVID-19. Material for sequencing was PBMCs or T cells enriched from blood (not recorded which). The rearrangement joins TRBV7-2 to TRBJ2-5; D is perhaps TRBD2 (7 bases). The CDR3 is CASSLAGGGTQYF. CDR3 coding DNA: TGTGCCAGCAGCTTAGCGGGAGGGGGGACCCAGTACTTC.